The T cell receptor beta chain described here comes from a study of cytomegalovirus exposure and HLA in healthy donors. The wider study: Out of 350 to 400 genotyped donors, about 81% belonged to the Caucasian-associated ancestry cluster. General study points: Several top significant clusters appeared, in a later analysis, to be linked to common viral pathogens. TCR beta V- and J-gene trimming, according to a later analysis, was linked to a missense DCLRE1C variant. In vitro testing confirmed three CMV-associated chains as specific for CMV antigens.

13 Jbeta primers and 60 Vbeta primers were used for the PCR. Data came from immunoSEQ multiplex PCR; TCRdb stores just in-frame clones and leaves some out. Its table lists some 110,000 clones. Worth noting for this clone: The antigen is unknown.

This sequence originates from a man aged 35 to 55 in good health and CMV-seronegative. Sequenced material: PBMCs.

The CDR3 is CASSWGTGYEQYF. The CDR3 bases are TGTGCCAGCAGCTGGGGGACAGGCTACGAGCAGTACTTC. V usage is TRBV6-5 and J usage is TRBJ2-7; 8 bases align to TRBD1. The CDR3 sequence is 13 residues long. With 6 bases clipped from V and 3 bases from J, the junction kept 4 bases outside the gene matches. The germline gives CDR1 MNHEY, CDR2 SVGAGI.